These T cell receptor beta chains were read from a single sample in a study of blood T cell repertoires in COVID-19. Method: immunoSEQ multiplex PCR; TCRdb's copy keeps in-frame clones and lacks some. The data show a few hundred thousand clones, approximately 88% seen once. Sequencing was performed on peripheral blood. The receptor source for this set is a woman aged 30 to 39 with COVID-19, enrolled during active disease. CDR3s include the opening cysteine and the closing phenylalanine or tryptophan. A D gene is named only where the DNA matches it firmly. Clone size is not always given. Where it is, it says once, few, many or a class for expanded clones.

TGTGCCAGCAGCTTAGGGGGGCAGGGTTACAATGAGCAGTTCTTC	CASSLGGQGYNEQFF	once	NA	TRBV13	TRBJ2-1
TGCGCCAGCAGCCTCGGACTCGAACCTAGCACAGATACGCAGTATTTT	CASSLGLEPSTDTQYF	NA	NA	TRBV5-1	TRBJ2-3
TGCGCCAGCAGCTCTGGACAGGCCACTGGAAACACCATATATTTT	CASSSGQATGNTIYF	once	TRBD1	TRBV5-1	TRBJ1-3
TGCGCCAGCAGCCAGCAAGGGGGGGCCCTCTACGAGCAGTACTTC	CASSQQGGALYEQYF	few	NA	TRBV4-3	TRBJ2-7
TGTGCCAGTGGGGGCGGGGGTAGCACAGATACGCAGTATTTT	CASGGGGSTDTQYF	once	NA	TRBV3-1/TRBV3-2	TRBJ2-3
TGTGCCAGCAGCCGGGGACTCCGCCAAGAGACCCAGTACTTC	CASSRGLRQETQYF	NA	NA	TRBV28	TRBJ2-5
TGTGCCAGCGGACAGTCAACTAACTATGGCTACACCTTC	CASGQSTNYGYTF	NA	NA	TRBV2	TRBJ1-2
TGTGCCAGCTCCCCCTTGAACACTGAAGCTTTCTTT	CASSPLNTEAFF	NA	NA	TRBV18	TRBJ1-1
TGTGCCAGTTCCGGGACAGGGGGCTTTCAGCCCCAGCATTTT	CASSGTGGFQPQHF	NA	TRBD1	TRBV2	TRBJ1-5
TGTGCCAGCAGCTCCCCCGTTGCTATCACCGGGGAGCTGTTTTTT	CASSSPVAITGELFF	once	NA	TRBV11-2	TRBJ2-2
TGTGCCAGCTCACCACAGGGTTACGGAGGAGAGACCCAGTACTTC	CASSPQGYGGETQYF	NA	NA	TRBV18	TRBJ2-5
TGCGCCAGCCGTCCTCAGAATCGGGATGATGGCTACACCTTC	CASRPQNRDDGYTF	NA	NA	TRBV4-1	TRBJ1-2
TGTGCCAGCAGCCAAGGGCGGGATTCTAATGAAAAACTGTTTTTT	CASSQGRDSNEKLFF	NA	NA	TRBV4-2	TRBJ1-4
TGTGCCAGCAGCTACCGACAGAGAGGTCGAGATACGCAGTATTTT	CASSYRQRGRDTQYF	NA	NA	TRBV7-3	TRBJ2-3
TGTGCCAGCAGCTTTAGCCCCGCGAACACCGGGGAGCTGTTTTTT	CASSFSPANTGELFF	NA	NA	TRBV7-2	TRBJ2-2
TGTGCCAGCAGCCAAGGGTCCGGCACCGGGGAGCTGTTTTTT	CASSQGSGTGELFF	NA	NA	TRBV3-1/TRBV3-2	TRBJ2-2
TGTGCCAGCTGGAGGGGTGCCCATGGCTACACCTTC	CASWRGAHGYTF	NA	NA	TRBV6-5	TRBJ1-2
TGCAGCGTTACAGGGGGAGCTAACTATGGCTACACCTTC	CSVTGGANYGYTF	NA	TRBD1	TRBV29-1	TRBJ1-2
TGTGCCAGCAGTGCCCCAGGATACGCAGGTACGAACAGTGGCTACACCTTC	CASSAPGYAGTNSGYTF	NA	NA	TRBV25-1	TRBJ1-2